This T cell receptor (beta chain) was documented in a study of post-analysis software for immune sequencing data. The study's findings and limits: Patients had higher frequencies than controls of a handful of TRBV segments, including TRBV5-6, TRBV5-1 and TRBV20-1. Normalized Chao1 diversity was significantly reduced in patients versus controls.

Unique molecular identifiers tagged the TCR beta cDNA libraries. TCRdb independently ran MiXCR on the PCR reads; one entry per CDR3 protein. The table lists hundreds of thousands of distinct CDR3 sequences, around 27% of them singletons, with around 0.55% in the top ten. A word on this clonotype: Antigen specificity is unknown.

The CDR3 has 16 residues. Trimming stripped 3 bases from V and 1 base from J, with 15 bases between. Germline-derived CDR1 and CDR2 are PRHDT and FYEKMQ (reference sequence). This chain uses TRBV13 with TRBJ2-5; D possibly corresponds to TRBD2 (6 bases). Sequencing input: blood. The TCR originated in a girl aged 10 to 17 with multiple sclerosis. The CDR3 DNA reads as TGTGCCAGCAGCTTTCTCGCCGGGACTTCCCAAGAGACCCAGTACTTC. It yields the protein CASSFLAGTSQETQYF.